Presented here are 2 T cell receptor beta chains from one specimen sequenced in a study of cytomegalovirus exposure and HLA in healthy donors. The PCR contained 60 Vbeta and 13 Jbeta primers. The data were produced by immunoSEQ multiplex PCR, yet TCRdb's version contains in-frame clones alone and is incomplete. The sample carries about 180,000 clones, around 78% recorded once. The specimen sequenced was PBMCs. These receptors originate from a man younger than 30 in good health and CMV-seronegative.

V is TRBV28 and J is TRBJ2-3; 7 bases line up with TRBD2. CDR3 length: 16 amino acids. The trim removed 5 bases at V and 2 bases at J, leaving 10 bases unmatched. CDR1 is MDHEN and CDR2 is SYDVKM in the germline V gene. The CDR3 spells CASSHLLGGITDTQYF. DNA for the CDR3: TGTGCCAGCAGTCACCTCCTCGGGGGGATCACAGATACGCAGTATTTT.

This clone showed up just a few times. The rearrangement joins TRBV18 to TRBJ2-7, with 8 bases lining up with TRBD2. Germline CDR1 KGHSH, CDR2 LQKENI. V was pared by 8 bases and J by 3 bases, with 9 bases of the junction left unmatched. The CDR3 spans 14 residues. For the CDR3, the DNA is TGTGCCAGCACTACAAGCGGGGGCAGCTACGAGCAGTACTTC. Translated, it gives CASTTSGGSYEQYF.